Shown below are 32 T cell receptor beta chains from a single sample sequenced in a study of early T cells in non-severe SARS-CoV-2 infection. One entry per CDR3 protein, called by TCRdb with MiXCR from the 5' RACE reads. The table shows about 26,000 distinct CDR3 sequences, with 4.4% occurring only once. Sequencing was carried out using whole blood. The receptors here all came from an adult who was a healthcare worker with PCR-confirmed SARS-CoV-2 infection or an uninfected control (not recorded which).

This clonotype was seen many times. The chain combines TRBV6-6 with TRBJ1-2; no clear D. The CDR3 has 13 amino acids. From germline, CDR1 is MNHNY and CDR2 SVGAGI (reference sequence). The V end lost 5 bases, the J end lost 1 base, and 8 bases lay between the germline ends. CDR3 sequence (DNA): TGTGCCAGCAGTCCGCGTGGTAACTATGGCTACACCTTC. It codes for CASSPRGNYGYTF.

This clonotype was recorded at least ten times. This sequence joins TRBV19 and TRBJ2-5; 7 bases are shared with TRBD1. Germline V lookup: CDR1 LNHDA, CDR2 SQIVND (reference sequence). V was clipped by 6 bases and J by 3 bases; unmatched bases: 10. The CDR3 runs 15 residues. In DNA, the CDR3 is TGTGCCAGTAGGGGAAATGACAGGGCGGAAGAGACCCAGTACTTC. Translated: CASRGNDRAEETQYF.

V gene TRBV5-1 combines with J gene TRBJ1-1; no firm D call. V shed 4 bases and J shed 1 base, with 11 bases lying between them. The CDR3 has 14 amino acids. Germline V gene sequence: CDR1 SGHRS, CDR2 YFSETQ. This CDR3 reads CASSATTPNTEAFF. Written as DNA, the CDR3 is TGCGCCAGCAGCGCCACTACTCCGAACACTGAAGCTTTCTTT.

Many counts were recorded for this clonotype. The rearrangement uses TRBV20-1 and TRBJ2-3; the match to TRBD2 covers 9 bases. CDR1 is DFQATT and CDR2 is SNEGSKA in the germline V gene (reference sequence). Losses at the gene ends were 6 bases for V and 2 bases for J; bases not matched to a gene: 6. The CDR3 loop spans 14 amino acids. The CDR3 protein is CSAHIAGATDTQYF. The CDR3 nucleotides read TGCAGTGCCCACATAGCGGGGGCCACAGATACGCAGTATTTT.

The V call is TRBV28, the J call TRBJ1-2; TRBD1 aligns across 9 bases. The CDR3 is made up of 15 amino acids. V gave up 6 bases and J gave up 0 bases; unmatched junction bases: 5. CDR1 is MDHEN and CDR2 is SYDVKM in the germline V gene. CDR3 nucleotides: TGTGCCAGCAGCAACAGGGGGCCGGCTAACTATGGCTACACCTTC. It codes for CASSNRGPANYGYTF.

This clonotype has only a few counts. The CDR3 spells CSAGTSGTYEQYF. The DNA of the CDR3 is TGCAGTGCTGGGACTAGCGGTACCTACGAGCAGTACTTC. The chain is built from TRBV20-1 and TRBJ2-7; 11 bases align to TRBD2. This CDR3 is 13 amino acids long. From germline, CDR1 is DFQATT and CDR2 SNEGSKA (reference sequence). The V segment lost 5 bases and the J segment 2 bases; nucleotides outside the gene matches: 2.

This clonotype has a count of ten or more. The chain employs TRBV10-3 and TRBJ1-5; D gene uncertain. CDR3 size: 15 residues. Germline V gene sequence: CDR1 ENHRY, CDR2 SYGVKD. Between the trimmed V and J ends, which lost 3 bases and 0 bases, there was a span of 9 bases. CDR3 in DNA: TGTGCCATCAGTGATCGACCGTATAGCAATCAGCCCCAGCATTTT. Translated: CAISDRPYSNQPQHF.

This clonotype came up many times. The CDR3 nucleotides read TGCAGCGTTGGAGGGACTAGATCCTACGAGCAGTACTTC. Its protein product is CSVGGTRSYEQYF. The V call is TRBV29-1, the J call TRBJ2-7; 8 positions agree with TRBD2. The ends lost 4 bases at V and 1 base at J; junction bases unmatched: 3. Germline values: CDR1 SQVTM, CDR2 ANQGSEA. This CDR3 region has 13 residues.

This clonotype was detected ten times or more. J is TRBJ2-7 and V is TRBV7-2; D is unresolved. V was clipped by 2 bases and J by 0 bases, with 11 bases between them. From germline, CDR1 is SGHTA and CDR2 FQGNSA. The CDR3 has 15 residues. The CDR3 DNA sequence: TGTGCCAGCAGCTTAAGTCATGCCAGCTCCTACGAGCAGTACTTC. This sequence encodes CASSLSHASSYEQYF.

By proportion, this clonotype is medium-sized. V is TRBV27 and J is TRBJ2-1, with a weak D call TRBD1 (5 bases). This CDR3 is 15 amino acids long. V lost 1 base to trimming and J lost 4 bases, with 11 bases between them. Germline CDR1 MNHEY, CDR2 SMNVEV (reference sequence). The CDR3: CASSLWAGKYNEQFF. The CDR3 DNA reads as TGTGCCAGCAGTTTATGGGCAGGGAAATACAATGAGCAGTTCTTC.

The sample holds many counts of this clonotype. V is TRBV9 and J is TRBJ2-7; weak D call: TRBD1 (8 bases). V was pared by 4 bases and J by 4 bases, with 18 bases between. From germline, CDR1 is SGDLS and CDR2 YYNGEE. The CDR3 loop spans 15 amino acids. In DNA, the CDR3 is TGTGCCAGCAGCCCGGACAGGGAGGGGGCTTACGAGCAGTACTTC. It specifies CASSPDREGAYEQYF.

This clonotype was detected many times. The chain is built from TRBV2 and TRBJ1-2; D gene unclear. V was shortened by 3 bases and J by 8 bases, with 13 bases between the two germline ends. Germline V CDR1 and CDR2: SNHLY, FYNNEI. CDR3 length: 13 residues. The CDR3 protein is CASSEKTLGGYTF. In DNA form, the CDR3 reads TGTGCCAGCAGTGAGAAAACCCTGGGAGGCTACACCTTC.

CDR3 sequence: CASKLGGQGDSYEQYF. DNA for the CDR3: TGTGCCAGCAAACTAGGCGGACAGGGAGATTCCTACGAGCAGTACTTC. The chain couples TRBV12-3 or TRBV12-4 to TRBJ2-7, with TRBD1 matching 8 bases. J lost 1 base, V lost 7 bases, and 12 bases had no gene match. The CDR3 covers 16 residues.

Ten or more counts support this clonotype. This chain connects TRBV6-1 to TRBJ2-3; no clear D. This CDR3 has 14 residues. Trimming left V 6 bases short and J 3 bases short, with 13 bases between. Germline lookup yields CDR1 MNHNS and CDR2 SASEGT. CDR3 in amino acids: CASRPALATDTQYF. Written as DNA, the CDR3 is TGTGCCAGCAGGCCCGCCCTGGCTACAGATACGCAGTATTTT.

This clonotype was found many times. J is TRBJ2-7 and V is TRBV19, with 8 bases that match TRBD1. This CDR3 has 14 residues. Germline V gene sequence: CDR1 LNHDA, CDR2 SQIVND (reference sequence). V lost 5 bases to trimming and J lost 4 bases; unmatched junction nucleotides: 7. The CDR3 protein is CASSATGGIYEQYF. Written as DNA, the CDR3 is TGTGCCAGTAGTGCCACAGGGGGTATTTACGAGCAGTACTTC.

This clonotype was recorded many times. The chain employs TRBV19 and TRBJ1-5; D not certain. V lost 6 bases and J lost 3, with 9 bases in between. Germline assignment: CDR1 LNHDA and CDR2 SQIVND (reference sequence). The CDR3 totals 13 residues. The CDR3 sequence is CASRERINQPQHF. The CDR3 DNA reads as TGTGCCAGTAGAGAACGGATCAATCAGCCCCAGCATTTT.

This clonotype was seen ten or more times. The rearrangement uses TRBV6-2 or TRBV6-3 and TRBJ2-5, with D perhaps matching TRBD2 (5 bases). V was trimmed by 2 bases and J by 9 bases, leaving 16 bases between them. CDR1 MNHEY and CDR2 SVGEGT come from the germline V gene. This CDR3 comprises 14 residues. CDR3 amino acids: CASSYPGGVEAQYF. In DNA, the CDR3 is TGTGCCAGCAGTTACCCCGGAGGCGTTGAGGCCCAGTACTTC.

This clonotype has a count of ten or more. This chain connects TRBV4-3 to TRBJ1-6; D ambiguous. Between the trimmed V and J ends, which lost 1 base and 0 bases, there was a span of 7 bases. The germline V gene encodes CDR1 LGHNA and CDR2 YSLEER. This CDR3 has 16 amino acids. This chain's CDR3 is CASSQASSSYNSPLHF. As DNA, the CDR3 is TGCGCCAGCAGCCAAGCCAGCAGCTCCTATAATTCACCCCTCCACTTT.

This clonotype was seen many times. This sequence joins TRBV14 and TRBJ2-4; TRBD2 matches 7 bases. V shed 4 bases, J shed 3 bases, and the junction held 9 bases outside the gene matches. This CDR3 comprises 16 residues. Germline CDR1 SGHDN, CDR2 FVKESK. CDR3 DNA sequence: TGTGCCAGCAGCCCCCAGGGAGGGGTAGGCAAAAACATTCAGTACTTC. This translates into CASSPQGGVGKNIQYF.

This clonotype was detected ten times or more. CDR3 in amino acids: CAIRPGLAGEQYF. CDR3 DNA: TGTGCCATCCGACCGGGACTAGCGGGGGAGCAGTACTTC. This chain connects TRBV27 to TRBJ2-7; 13 bases agree with TRBD2. CDR1 is MNHEY, CDR2 SMNVEV, per germline (reference sequence). CDR3 length: 13 residues. V lost 10 bases to trimming and J lost 7 bases; unmatched junction nucleotides: 7.

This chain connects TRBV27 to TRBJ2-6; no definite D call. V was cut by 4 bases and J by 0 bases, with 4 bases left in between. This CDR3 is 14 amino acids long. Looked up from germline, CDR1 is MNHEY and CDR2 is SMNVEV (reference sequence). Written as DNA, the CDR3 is TGTGCCAGCAGTTCCGCCTCTGGGGCCAACGTCCTGACTTTC. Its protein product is CASSSASGANVLTF.

CDR3 residues: CASSGRGIYQETQYF. For the CDR3, the DNA is TGTGCCAGCAGCGGTAGGGGGATCTACCAAGAGACCCAGTACTTC. V usage is TRBV21-1 and J usage is TRBJ2-5; whether TRBD1, the table's D call, matches the DNA was not checked. TRBV21-1 is recorded as a pseudogene. The CDR3 consists of 15 residues.

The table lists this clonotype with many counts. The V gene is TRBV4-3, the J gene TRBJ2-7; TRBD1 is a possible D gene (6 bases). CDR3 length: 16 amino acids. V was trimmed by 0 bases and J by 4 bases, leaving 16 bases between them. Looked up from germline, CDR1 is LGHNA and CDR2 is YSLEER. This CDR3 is CASSQELRGTRYEQYF. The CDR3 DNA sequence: TGCGCCAGCAGCCAAGAGTTAAGGGGGACGAGGTACGAGCAGTACTTC.

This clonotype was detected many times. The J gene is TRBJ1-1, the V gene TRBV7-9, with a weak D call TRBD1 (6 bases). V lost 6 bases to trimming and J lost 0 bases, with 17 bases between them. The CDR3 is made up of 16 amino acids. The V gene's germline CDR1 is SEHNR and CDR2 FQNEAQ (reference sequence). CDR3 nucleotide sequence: TGTGCCAGCAGATCTCCCCAGACAGGACTGAACACTGAAGCTTTCTTT. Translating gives CASRSPQTGLNTEAFF.

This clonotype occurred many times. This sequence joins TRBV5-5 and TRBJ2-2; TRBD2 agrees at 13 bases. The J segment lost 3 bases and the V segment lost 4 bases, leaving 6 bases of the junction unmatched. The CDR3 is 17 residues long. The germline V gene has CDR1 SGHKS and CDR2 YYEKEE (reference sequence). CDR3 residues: CASSKRLAGGDTGELFF. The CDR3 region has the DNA TGTGCCAGCAGCAAAAGACTAGCGGGGGGCGACACCGGGGAGCTGTTTTTT.

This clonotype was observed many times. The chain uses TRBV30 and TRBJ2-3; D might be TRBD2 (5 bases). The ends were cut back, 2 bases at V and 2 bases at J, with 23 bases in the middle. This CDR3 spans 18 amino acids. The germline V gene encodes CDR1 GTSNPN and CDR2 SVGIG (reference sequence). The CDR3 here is CAWSSTLVFGENTDTQYF. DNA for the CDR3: TGTGCCTGGAGTTCGACCTTAGTTTTCGGGGAAAACACAGATACGCAGTATTTT.

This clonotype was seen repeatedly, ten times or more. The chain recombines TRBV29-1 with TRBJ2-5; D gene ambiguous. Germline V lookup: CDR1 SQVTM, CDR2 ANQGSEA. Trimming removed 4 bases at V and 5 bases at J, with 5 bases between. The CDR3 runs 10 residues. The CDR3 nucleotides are TGCAGCGTTGTTGGGGAGACCCAGTACTTC. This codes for CSVVGETQYF.

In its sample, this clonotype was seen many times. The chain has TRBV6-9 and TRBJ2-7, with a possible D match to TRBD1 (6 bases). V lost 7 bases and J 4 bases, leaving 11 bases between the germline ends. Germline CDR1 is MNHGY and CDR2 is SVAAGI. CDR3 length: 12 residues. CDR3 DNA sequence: TGTGCCAGCAACCCGGACAGTTACGAGCAGTACTTC. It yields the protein CASNPDSYEQYF.

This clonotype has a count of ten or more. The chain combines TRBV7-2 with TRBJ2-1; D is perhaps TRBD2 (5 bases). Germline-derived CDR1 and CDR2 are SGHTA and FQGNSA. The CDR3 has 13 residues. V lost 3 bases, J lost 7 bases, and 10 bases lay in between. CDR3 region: CASSFLLENEQFF. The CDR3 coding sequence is TGTGCCAGCAGCTTCCTACTAGAGAATGAGCAGTTCTTC.

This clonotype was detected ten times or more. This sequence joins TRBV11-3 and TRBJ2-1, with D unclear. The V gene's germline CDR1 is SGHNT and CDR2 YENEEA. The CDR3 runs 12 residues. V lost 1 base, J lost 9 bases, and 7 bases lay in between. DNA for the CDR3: TGTGCCAGCAGCTTAGGTCTCACTGAGCAGTTCTTC. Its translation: CASSLGLTEQFF.

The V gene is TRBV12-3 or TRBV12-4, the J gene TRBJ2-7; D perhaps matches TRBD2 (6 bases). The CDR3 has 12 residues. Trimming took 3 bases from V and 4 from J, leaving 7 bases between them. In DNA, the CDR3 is TGTGCCAGCAGTTTTGGGGGGTACGAGCAGTACTTC. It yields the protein CASSFGGYEQYF.

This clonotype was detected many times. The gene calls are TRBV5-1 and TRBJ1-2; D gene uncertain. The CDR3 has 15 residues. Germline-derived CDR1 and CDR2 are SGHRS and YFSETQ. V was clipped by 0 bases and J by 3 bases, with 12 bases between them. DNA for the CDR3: TGCGCCAGCAGCTTGGCCAGTACGGGGTACTATGGCTACACCTTC. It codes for CASSLASTGYYGYTF.